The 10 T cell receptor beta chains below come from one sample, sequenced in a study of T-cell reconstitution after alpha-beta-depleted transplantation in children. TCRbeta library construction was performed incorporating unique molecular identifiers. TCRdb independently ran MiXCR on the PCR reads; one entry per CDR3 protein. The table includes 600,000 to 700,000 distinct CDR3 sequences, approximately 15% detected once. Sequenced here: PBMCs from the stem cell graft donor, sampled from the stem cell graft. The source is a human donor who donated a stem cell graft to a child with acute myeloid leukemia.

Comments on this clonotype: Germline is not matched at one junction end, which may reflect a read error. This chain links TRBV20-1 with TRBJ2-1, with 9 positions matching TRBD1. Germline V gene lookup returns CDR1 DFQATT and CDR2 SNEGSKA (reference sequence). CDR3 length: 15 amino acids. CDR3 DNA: TGCTGTGCCAACCCTCAGGGACAGGGACACAATGAGCAGTTCTTC. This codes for CCANPQGQGHNEQFF.

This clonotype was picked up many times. For the CDR3, the DNA is TGCAGCGTTGAGGGGGGGGCGGCTGCTGAAGCTTTCTTT. Its protein product is CSVEGGAAAEAFF. J is TRBJ1-1 and V is TRBV29-1; a possible D gene is TRBD1 (6 bases). The CDR3 has 13 amino acids. With 3 bases removed from V and 6 bases from J, the gap between germline ends came to 14 bases. Per germline, CDR1 SQVTM and CDR2 ANQGSEA.

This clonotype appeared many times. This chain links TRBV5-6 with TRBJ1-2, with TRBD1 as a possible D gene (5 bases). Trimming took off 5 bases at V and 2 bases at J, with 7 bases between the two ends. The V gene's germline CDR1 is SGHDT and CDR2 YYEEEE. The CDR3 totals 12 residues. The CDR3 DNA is TGTGCCAGCAGTCAGGGCAACTATGGCTACACCTTC. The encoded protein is CASSQGNYGYTF.

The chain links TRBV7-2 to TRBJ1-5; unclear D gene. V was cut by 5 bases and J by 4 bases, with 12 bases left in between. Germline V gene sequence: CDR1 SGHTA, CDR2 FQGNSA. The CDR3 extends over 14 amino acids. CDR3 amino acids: CASSVRGSNQPQHF. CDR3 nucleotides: TGTGCCAGCAGCGTAAGAGGCTCAAATCAGCCCCAGCATTTT. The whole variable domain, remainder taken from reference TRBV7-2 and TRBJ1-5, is GAGVSQSPSNKVTEKGKDVELRCDPISGHTALYWYRQSLGQGLEFLIYFQGNSAPDKSGLPSDRFSAERTGGSVSTLTIQRTQQEDSAVYLCASSVRGSNQPQHFGDGTRLSIL.

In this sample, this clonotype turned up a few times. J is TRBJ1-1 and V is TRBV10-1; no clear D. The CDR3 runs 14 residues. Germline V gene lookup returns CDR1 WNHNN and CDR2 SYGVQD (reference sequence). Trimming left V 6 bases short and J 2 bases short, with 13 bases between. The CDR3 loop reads CASRDGIGNTEAFF. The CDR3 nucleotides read TGCGCCAGCAGAGATGGGATTGGAAACACTGAAGCTTTCTTT.

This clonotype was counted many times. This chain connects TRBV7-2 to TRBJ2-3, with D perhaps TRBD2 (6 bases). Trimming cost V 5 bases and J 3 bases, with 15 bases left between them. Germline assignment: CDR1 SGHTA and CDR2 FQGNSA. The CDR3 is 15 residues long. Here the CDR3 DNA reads TGTGCCAGCAGCCCGAGGGCCGGGAGAACAGATACGCAGTATTTT. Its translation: CASSPRAGRTDTQYF.

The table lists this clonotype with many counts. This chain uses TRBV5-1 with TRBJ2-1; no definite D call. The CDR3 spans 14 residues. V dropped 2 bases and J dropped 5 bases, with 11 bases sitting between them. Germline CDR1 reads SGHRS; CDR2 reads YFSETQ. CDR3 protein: CASSFQVGDNEQFF. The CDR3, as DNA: TGCGCCAGCAGCTTTCAGGTCGGCGACAATGAGCAGTTCTTC.

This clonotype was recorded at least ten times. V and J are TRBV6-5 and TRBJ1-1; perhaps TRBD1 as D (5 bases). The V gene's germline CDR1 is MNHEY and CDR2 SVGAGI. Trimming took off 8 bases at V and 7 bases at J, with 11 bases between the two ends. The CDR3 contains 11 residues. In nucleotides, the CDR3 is TGTGCCAGCTCAGGGCCGCTTGAAGCTTTCTTT. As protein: CASSGPLEAFF.

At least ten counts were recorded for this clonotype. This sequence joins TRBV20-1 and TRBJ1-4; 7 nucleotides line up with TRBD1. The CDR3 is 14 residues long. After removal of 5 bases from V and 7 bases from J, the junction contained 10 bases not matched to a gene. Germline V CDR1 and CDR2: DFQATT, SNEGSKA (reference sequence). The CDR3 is CSAPFRQGGEKLFF. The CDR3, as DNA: TGCAGTGCTCCATTCCGACAGGGAGGTGAAAAACTGTTTTTT.

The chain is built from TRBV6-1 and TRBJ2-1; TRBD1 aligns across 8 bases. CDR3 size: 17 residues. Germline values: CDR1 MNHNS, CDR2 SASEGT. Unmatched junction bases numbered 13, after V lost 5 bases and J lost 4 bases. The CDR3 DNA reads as TGTGCCAGCAGTCTCTATCCAGGGGGCGATTCGTACAATGAGCAGTTCTTC. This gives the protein CASSLYPGGDSYNEQFF.